The 5 T cell receptor beta chains presented below share a single source sample, sequenced in a study of glioma-infiltrating T cells. Amplification of TCR alpha and beta CDR3 regions from RNA used iRepertoire nested multiplex PCR. TCRdb fed the multiplex PCR reads into MiXCR, producing one record per CDR3 protein. The sample holds 300,000 to 450,000 distinct CDR3 sequences, 35% to 45% seen once. The sequenced sample consisted of glioma tissue, nonneoplastic brain tissue, or PBMCs (not recorded which). These receptors were taken from a human donor with low-grade glioma or glioblastoma, undergoing nonglioma brain surgery, or in good health (not recorded which).

The rearrangement uses TRBV20-1 and TRBJ2-7, with TRBD2 matching 7 bases. Per germline, CDR1 DFQATT and CDR2 SNEGSKA (reference sequence). The length of the CDR3 is 14 residues. V was clipped by 5 bases and J by 5 bases; unmatched bases: 12. CDR3 region: CSASRRETLDEQYF. The CDR3, as DNA: TGCAGTGCTTCCAGGCGGGAGACCCTAGACGAGCAGTACTTC.

A word on this clonotype: A much larger clonotype is one base distant, so this may be a read error. This chain links TRBV6-2 or TRBV6-3 with TRBJ2-7; TRBD2 aligns across 11 bases. The CDR3 length is 15 residues. The V gene's germline CDR1 is MNHEY and CDR2 SVGEGT. With V trimmed by 6 bases and J by 5 bases, 9 bases remained unmatched. CDR3 loop: CASRPGTSGLNEQYF. The CDR3 DNA sequence: TGTGCCAGCAGACCCGGGACTAGCGGATTGAACGAGCAGTACTTC.

This clonotype occurred many times. This chain joins TRBV27 and TRBJ2-3; D remains unclear. Germline CDR1 and CDR2: MNHEY and SMNVEV (reference sequence). The CDR3 length is 14 residues. V dropped 4 bases and J dropped 3 bases, with 11 bases sitting between them. CDR3 sequence: CASSSLTGTDTQYF. CDR3 DNA sequence: TGTGCCAGCAGTTCATTGACTGGGACAGATACGCAGTATTTT.

The genes are TRBV10-3 and TRBJ1-2; D is undetermined. The V gene lost 0 bases and the J gene lost 8 bases, with 7 bases spanning the gap. CDR1 and CDR2 from the germline V gene are ENHRY and SYGVKD. The CDR3 spans 12 residues. The CDR3 coding sequence is TGTGCCATCAGTGAGTCGAGGCGGGGCTACACCTTC. This encodes CAISESRRGYTF.

The chain recombines TRBV20-1 with TRBJ1-2; the D gene is possibly TRBD1 (6 bases). This CDR3 has 12 amino acids. V was trimmed by 2 bases and J by 10 bases, leaving 14 bases between them. The germline gives CDR1 DFQATT, CDR2 SNEGSKA (reference sequence). DNA for the CDR3: TGCAGTGCTAGAAACAGGGACTATAACTACACCTTC. Translation: CSARNRDYNYTF.